This T cell receptor (beta chain) was observed in a study of blood T cell repertoires in COVID-19. Study background: From the United States, Italy and Spain came samples of acute and convalescent COVID-19. T cells, B-cell-depleted T cells, or PBMCs supplied cDNA or gDNA.

Study processing details: Estimation of nucleated cell counts was performed using reference gene primer amplification. Profiled with immunoSEQ multiplex PCR; TCRdb holds only in-frame clones, not every one. The D gene and trimming were derived from the DNA, and the V and J assignments and clone size from that table. The data hold fewer than 85,000 clones, with 82% observed a single time. This receptor was taken from a human donor in a cohort sampled during active COVID-19. The sample consisted of peripheral blood.

The chain's CDR3 is CATRDRGDTQYF. The CDR3 DNA sequence: TGTGCCACCAGGGACAGGGGTGATACGCAGTATTTT. This chain joins TRBV24-1 and TRBJ2-3; 9 bases line up with TRBD1. CDR1 and CDR2 from the germline V gene are KGHDR and SFDVKD. The CDR3 runs 12 residues. V trimming: 7 bases; J trimming: 6 bases; junction bases outside the gene matches: 1.